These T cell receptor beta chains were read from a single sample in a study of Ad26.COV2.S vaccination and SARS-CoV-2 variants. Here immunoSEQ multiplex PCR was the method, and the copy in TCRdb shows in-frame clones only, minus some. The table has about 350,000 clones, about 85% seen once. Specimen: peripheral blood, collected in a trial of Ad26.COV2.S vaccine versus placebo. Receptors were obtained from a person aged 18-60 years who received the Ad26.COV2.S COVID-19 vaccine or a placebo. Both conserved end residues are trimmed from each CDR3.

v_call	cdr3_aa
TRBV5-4	ASSSTGGAFEAF
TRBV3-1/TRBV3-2	ASSQARGSHEQF
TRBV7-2	ASSSSLAGAMLEQY
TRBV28	ASSVTGQAKGAF
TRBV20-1	SALGQSEQY
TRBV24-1	ATSGSSWHEQY
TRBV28	ASSCLRAAGVNNEQF
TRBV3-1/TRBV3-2	ASTNTGGSGNTIY
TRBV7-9	ASSLSGGAYEQY
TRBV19	ASKPGLADYEQY
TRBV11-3	ASSLQGTGADTQY
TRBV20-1	SAVGGGEQY
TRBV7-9	ASRPGTRAALYTEAF
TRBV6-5	ATTWGGLQETQY
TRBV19	ASSPPGAYNEQF
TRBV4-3	ASSQDRGRPNQPQH
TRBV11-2	ASSLWPREQETQY
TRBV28	ASSRLARYNEQF
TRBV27	ASQDRQGQISEAF
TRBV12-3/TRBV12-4	ASSGVRAEAF
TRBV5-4	ASSSGDPNEKLF
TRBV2	ASREGLAGIYNEQF
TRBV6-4	ASSLTSGRPITGELF
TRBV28	ASNIPGGGRSDYGYT
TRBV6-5	ASSYPTTGGELF
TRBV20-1	SASRRLAGVSEQF
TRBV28	ASSFQGAYTGELF
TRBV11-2	ASRPGQGGFAYEQY
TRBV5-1	ASSLGTSGVTYEQY
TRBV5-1	ASSLEGSAPYEQY
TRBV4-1	ASSQGSGSPNSPLH
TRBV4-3	ASSQDRQGDSSYNEQF
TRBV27	ASSLYSTSETQY
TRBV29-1	SAGGALVAETQY
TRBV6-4	ASSVSYSSSGANVLT
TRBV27	ASSTRDRNQPQH
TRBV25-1	ASSNPSGSPLDTQY
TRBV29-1	SVDQQGETQY
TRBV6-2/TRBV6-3	ASSTWDRGRDGNTEAF
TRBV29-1	SVRRSGSYEQY
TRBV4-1	ASSRSGGSPEQY
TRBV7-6	ASSFPGRVSPQH
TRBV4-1	ASSYRQDHSYEQY
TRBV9	ASSPRGPSGTYEQY
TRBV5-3	ARSLGSRGNTEAF
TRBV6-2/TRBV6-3	ASSYSGGFGAKNIQY
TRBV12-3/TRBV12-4	ASRRGGTGELF
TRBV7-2	ASSLGKLHIQY
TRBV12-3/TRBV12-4	ASSLSFLYEQY
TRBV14	ASSQVDGGYNEQF
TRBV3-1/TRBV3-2	ASSQGAGLNYGYT
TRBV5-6	ASSLRSGIGMNTEAF
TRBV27	ASRNRQGAQETQY
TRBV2	ASSQQTGVLAEAF
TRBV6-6	ASSTGTEKMYGYT
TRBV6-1	ASSVLPDGPVGGGYT
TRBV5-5	ASEPGLVAREQF